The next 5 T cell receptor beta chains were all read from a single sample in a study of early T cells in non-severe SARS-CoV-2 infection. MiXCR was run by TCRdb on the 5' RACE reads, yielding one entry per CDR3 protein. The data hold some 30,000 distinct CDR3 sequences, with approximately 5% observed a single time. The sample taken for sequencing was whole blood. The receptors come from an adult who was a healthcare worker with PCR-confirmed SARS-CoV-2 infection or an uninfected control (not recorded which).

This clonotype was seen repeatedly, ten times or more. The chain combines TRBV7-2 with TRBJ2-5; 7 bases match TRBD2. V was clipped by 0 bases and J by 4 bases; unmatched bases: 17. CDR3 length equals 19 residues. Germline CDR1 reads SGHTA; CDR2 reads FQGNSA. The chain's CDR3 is CASSLARRRGGGRVETQYF. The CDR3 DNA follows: TGTGCCAGCAGCTTAGCTAGGCGGAGGGGCGGAGGGAGGGTAGAGACCCAGTACTTC.

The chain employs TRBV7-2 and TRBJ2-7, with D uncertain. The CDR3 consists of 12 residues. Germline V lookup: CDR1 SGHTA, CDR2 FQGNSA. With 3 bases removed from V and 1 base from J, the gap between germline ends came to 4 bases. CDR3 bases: TGTGCCAGCAGCTTTCTTTCCTACGAGCAGTACTTC. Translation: CASSFLSYEQYF.

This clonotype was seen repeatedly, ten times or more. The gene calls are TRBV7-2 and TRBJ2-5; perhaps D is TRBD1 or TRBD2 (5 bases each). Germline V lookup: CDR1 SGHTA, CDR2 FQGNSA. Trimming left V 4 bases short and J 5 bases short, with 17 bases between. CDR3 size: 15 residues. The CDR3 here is CASSSRDGGRETQYF. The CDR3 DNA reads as TGTGCCAGCAGCTCCCGGGACGGAGGAAGGGAGACCCAGTACTTC.

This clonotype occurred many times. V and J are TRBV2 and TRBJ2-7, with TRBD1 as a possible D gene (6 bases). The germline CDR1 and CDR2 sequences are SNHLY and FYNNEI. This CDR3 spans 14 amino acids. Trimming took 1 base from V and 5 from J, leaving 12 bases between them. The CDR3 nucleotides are TGTGCCAGCAGTGAAGGGACAGTCTTCGACGAGCAGTACTTC. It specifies CASSEGTVFDEQYF.

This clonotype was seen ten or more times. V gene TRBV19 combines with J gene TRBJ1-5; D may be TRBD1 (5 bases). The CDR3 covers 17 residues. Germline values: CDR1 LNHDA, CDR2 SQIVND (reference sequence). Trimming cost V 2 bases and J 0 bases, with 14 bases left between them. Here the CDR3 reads CASSIYGTEYSNQPQHF. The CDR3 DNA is TGTGCCAGTAGTATATATGGGACGGAATATAGCAATCAGCCCCAGCATTTT.